The 6 T cell receptor beta chains given below trace back to one sample, sequenced in a study of blood T cells in healthy people across ages. Primed by a sample-barcoded 5' primer and a J-beta primer mix, a second PCR proceeded for 7 to 11 cycles. TCRdb re-called the 5' RACE reads through MiXCR, storing one row per CDR3 protein. Altogether about a million distinct CDR3 sequences are present, about 44% being singletons, with the ten largest covering 13%. Material for sequencing was blood. The receptors were sampled from a young man in good health.

The chain carries TRBV2 and TRBJ1-2; 7 bases fit TRBD1. The germline V gene has CDR1 SNHLY and CDR2 FYNNEI. This CDR3 region has 12 residues. V shed 8 bases and J 2 bases; nucleotides not matched to a gene: 2. The CDR3 DNA sequence: TGTGCCAGCTTGGGACAGAACTATGGCTACACCTTC. Amino acid sequence: CASLGQNYGYTF.

The chain employs TRBV29-1 and TRBJ2-5; TRBD1 aligns across 7 bases. CDR1 and CDR2 (germline): SQVTM, ANQGSEA. CDR3 size: 14 residues. The V and J ends lost 7 bases and 4 bases, in that order; junction bases with no gene match: 12. CDR3 region: CSGLPPGQPETQYF. The CDR3 coding sequence is TGCAGCGGACTCCCTCCGGGACAGCCAGAGACCCAGTACTTC.

Many counts were recorded for this clonotype. The rearrangement joins TRBV24-1 to TRBJ1-1, with D possibly being TRBD1 (5 bases). Trimming stripped 4 bases from V and 3 bases from J, with 8 bases between. The CDR3 runs 13 residues. CDR1 is KGHDR and CDR2 is SFDVKD in the germline V gene. In DNA form, the CDR3 reads TGTGCCACCAGTGAGACAGAGCACACTGAAGCTTTCTTT. It translates to CATSETEHTEAFF.

This clonotype was seen only a few times. This rearrangement joins TRBV27 to TRBJ2-1; TRBD2 aligns across 7 bases. Unmatched junction bases numbered 8, after V lost 6 bases and J lost 3 bases. Germline V gives CDR1 MNHEY, CDR2 SMNVEV (reference sequence). This CDR3 is 15 amino acids long. The CDR3 region is CASRPAGNNYNEQFF. Written as DNA, the CDR3 is TGTGCCAGCAGGCCAGCGGGGAATAACTACAATGAGCAGTTCTTC.

V is TRBV29-1 and J is TRBJ2-2; D not resolved. The CDR3 is 13 amino acids. Germline V gene data show CDR1 as SQVTM and CDR2 as ANQGSEA. V lost 4 bases to trimming and J lost 5 bases, with 11 bases between them. The chain's CDR3 is CSVGSPGTGELFF. The CDR3 DNA sequence: TGCAGCGTTGGCTCCCCGGGTACCGGGGAGCTGTTTTTT.

The V gene is TRBV7-3, the J gene TRBJ2-7; 9 bases are shared with TRBD2. The CDR3 contains 15 residues. V lost 2 bases to trimming and J lost 3 bases; unmatched junction nucleotides: 5. In germline, CDR1 is SGHTA, CDR2 FQGTGA. CDR3 in amino acids: CASSLYPSGVYEQYF. As DNA, the CDR3 is TGTGCCAGCAGCTTATACCCTAGCGGGGTCTACGAGCAGTACTTC.